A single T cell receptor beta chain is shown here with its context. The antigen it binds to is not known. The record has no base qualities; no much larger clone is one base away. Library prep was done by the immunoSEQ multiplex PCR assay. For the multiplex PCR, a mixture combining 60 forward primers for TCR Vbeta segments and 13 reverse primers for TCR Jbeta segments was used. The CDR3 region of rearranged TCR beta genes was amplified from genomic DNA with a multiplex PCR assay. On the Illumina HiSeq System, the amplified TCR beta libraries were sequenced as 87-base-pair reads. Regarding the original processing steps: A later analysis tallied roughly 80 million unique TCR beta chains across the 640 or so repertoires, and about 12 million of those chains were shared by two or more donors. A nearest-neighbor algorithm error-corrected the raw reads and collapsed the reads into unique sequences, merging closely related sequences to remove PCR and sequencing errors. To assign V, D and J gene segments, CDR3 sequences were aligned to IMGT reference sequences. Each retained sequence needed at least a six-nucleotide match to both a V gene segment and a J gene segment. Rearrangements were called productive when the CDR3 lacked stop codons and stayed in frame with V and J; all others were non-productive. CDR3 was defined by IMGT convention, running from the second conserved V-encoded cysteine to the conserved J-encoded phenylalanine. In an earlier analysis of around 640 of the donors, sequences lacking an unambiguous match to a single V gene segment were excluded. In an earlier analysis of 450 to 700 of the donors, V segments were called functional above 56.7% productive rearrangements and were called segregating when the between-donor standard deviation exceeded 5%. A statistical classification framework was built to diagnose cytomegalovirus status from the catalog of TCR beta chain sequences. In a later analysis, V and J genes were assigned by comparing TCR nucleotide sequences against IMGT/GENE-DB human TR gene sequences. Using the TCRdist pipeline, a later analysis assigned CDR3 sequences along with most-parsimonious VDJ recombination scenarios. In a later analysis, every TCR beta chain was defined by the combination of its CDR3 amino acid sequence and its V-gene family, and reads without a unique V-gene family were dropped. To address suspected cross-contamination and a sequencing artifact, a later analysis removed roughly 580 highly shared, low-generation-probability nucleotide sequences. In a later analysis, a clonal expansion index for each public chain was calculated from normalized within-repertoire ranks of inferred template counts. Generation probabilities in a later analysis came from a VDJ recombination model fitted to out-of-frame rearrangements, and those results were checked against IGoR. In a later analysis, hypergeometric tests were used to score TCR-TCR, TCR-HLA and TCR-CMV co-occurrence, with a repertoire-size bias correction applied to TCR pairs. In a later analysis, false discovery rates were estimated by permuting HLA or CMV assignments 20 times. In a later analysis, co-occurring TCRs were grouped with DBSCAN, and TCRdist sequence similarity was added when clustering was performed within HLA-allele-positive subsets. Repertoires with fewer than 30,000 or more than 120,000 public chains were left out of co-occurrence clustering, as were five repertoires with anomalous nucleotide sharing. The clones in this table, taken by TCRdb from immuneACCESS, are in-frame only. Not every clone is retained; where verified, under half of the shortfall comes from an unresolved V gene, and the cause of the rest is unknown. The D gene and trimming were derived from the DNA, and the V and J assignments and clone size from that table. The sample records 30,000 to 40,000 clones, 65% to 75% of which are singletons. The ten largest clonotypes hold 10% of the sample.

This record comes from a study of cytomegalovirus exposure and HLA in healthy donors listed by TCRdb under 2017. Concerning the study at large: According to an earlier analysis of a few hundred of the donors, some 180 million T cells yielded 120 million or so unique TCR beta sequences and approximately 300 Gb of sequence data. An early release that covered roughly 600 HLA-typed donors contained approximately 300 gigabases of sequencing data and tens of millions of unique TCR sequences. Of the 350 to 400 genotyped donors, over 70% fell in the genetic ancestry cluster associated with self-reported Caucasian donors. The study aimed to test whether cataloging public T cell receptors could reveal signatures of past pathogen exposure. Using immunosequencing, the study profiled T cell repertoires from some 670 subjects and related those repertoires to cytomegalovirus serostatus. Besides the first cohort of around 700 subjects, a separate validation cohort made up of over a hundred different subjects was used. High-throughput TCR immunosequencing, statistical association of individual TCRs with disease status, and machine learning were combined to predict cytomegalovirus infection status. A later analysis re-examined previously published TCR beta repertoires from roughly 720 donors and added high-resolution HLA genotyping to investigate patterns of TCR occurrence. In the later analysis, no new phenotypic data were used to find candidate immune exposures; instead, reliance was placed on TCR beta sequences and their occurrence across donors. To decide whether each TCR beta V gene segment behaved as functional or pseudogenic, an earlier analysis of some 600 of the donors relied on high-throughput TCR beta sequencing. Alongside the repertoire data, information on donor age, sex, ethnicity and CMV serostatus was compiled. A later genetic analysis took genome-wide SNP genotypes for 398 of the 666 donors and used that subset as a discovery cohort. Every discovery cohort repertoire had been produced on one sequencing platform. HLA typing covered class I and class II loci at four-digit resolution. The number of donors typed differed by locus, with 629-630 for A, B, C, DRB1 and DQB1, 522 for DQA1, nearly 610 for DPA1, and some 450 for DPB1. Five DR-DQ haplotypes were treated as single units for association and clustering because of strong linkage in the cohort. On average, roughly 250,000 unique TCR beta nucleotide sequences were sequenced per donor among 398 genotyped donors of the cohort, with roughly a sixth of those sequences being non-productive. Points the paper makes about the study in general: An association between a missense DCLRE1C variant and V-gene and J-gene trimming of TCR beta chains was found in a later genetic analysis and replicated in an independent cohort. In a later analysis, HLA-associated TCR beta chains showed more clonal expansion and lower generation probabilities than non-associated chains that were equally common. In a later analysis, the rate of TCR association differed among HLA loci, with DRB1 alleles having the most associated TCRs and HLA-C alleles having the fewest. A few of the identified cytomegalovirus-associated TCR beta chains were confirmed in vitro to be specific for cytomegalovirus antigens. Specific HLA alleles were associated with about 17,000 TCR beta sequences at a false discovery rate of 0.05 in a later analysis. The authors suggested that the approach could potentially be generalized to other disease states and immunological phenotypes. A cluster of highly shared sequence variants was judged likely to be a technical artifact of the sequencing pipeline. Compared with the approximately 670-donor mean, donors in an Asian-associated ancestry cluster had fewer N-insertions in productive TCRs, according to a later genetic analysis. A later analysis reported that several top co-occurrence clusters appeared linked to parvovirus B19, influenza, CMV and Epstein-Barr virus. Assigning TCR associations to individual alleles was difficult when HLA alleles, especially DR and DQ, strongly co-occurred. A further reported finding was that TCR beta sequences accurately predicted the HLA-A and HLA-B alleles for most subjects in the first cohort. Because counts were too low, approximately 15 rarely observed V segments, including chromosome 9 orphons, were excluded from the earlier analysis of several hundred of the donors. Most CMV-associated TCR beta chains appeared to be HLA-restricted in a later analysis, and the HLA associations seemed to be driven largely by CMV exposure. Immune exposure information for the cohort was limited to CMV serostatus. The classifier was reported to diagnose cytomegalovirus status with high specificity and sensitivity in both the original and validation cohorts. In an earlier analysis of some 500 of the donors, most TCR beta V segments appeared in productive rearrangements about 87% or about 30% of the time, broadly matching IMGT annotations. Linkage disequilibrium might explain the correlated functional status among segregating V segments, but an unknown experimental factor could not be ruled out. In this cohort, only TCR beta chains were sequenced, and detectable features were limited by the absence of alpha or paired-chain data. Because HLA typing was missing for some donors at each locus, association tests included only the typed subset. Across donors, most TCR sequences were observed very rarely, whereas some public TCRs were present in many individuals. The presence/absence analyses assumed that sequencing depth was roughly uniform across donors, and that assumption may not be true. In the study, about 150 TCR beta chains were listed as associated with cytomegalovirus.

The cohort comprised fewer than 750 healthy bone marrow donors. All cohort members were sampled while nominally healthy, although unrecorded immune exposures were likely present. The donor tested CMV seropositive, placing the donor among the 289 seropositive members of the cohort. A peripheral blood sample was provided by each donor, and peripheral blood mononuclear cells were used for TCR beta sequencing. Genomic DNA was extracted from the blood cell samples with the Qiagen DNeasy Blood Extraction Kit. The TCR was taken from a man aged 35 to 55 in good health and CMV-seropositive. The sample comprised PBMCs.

The nucleotides are TGTGCCAGCAGCTTACTAGCGGGGGGAGGGGAGACCCAGTACTTC. This gives the protein CASSLLAGGGETQYF. The rearranged segments are TRBV11-2 and TRBJ2-5; a stretch of 11 junction bases matches TRBD2. Taken from cysteine to phenylalanine, the CDR3 has 15 residues. Only the CDR3 DNA stays, 45 bases, in frame from base 1. CDR1 and CDR2, per the germline V gene, are SGHAT and FQNNGV. At the junction V is shortened by 2 bases and J by 5 bases; bases outside the gene matches: 4. Reference TRBV11-2 and TRBJ2-5 genes cover what lies past the CDR3, so the full variable domain is EAGVAQSPRYKIIEKRQSVAFWCNPISGHATLYWYQQILGQGPKLLIQFQNNGVVDDSQLPKDRFSAERLKGVDSTLKIQPAKLEDSAVYLCASSLLAGGGETQYFGPGTRLLVL.